This TCR beta chain was observed in a study of blood T cell repertoires in COVID-19. Study summary: The United States, Italy and Spain provided the acute and convalescent COVID-19 samples. Nucleic acid was either cDNA or gDNA, and it came from T cells, B-cell-depleted T cells, or PBMCs.

This clone appeared once. Repertoires were generated with immunoSEQ multiplex PCR, while TCRdb's copy carries only in-frame clones and drops some. The sample records fewer than 300,000 clones, roughly 90% being singletons. Germline V lookup: CDR1 MDHEN, CDR2 SYDVKM. Losses at the gene ends were 6 bases for V and 6 bases for J; bases not matched to a gene: 11. The CDR3 spans 16 residues. This sequence joins TRBV28 and TRBJ2-1; 10 bases are shared with TRBD2. Sequencing input: peripheral blood. The sequence was collected from a man younger than 45 with acute or convalescent COVID-19. CDR3 residues: CASSSLSGRLINEQFF. The CDR3 coding sequence is TGTGCCAGCAGCTCCCTTAGCGGGAGGTTGATCAATGAGCAGTTCTTC.